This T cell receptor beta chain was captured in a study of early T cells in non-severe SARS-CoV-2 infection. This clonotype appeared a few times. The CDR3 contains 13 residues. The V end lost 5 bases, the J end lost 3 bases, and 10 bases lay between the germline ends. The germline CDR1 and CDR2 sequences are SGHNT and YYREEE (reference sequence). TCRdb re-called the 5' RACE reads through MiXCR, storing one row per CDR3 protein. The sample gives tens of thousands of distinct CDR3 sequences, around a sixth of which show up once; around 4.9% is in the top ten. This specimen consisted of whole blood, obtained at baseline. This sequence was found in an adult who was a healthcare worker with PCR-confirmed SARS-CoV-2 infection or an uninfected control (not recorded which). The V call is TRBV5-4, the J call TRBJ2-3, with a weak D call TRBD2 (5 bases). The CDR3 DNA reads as TGTGCCAGCAGGGCCCCGGGGACAGATACGCAGTATTTT. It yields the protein CASRAPGTDTQYF.